These 32 T cell receptor beta chains share one sample of origin, sequenced in a study of regulatory T cells in long-lasting Graves disease. CDR3 regions were amplified by Arm-PCR using iRepertoire HTBI primers to build TCR beta libraries. Each CDR3 protein is one row after TCRdb ran MiXCR on the multiplex PCR reads. The sample has hundreds of thousands of distinct CDR3 sequences, roughly a sixth seen once. Time point described: newly diagnosed GD, antithyroid drugs for less than 3 months. The TCR library was made from RNA that had been extracted from PBMCs in TRIzol. The same specimen was also included in a second study, on T cells in Graves' hyperthyroidism and ophthalmopathy.

The sequences come from peripheral blood mononuclear cells (PBMCs), collected at new diagnosis, from a patient treated with antithyroid drugs. The receptors were sampled from a man aged 40-50 years with Graves disease.

This clonotype was picked up a small number of times. The gene calls are TRBV5-1 and TRBJ2-5; TRBD2 agrees at 8 bases. Germline trimming cut 2 bases from V and 5 bases from J; bases unmatched to any gene: 11. Germline CDR1 reads SGHRS; CDR2 reads YFSETQ. This CDR3 has 16 amino acids. Here the CDR3 reads CASSLRTSRRGETQYF. The CDR3 DNA is TGCGCCAGCAGCTTAAGGACTAGCAGACGTGGGGAGACCCAGTACTTC.

This sequence joins TRBV30 and TRBJ2-2, with D tentatively TRBD2 (5 bases). This CDR3 contains 15 residues. The germline V gene has CDR1 GTSNPN and CDR2 SVGIG (reference sequence). Trimming took 2 bases from V and 6 from J, leaving 16 bases between them. CDR3 loop: CAWSSLRGSPGELFF. The CDR3 DNA follows: TGTGCCTGGAGTTCCCTTAGAGGGAGCCCCGGGGAGCTGTTTTTT.

As to this clonotype: The likely explanation is a read error, given a far larger clone one base away. The CDR3 ends on some other residue instead of the conserved phenylalanine or tryptophan, so this is likely a read error. This chain uses TRBV6-1 with TRBJ1-1; the D gene is possibly TRBD1 (5 bases). CDR1 and CDR2 from the germline V gene are MNHNS and SASEGT. V lost 6 bases and J 2 bases, leaving 7 bases between the germline ends. This CDR3 has 12 amino acids. The CDR3 DNA follows: TGTGCCAGCAGGGGACCTAACACTGAAGCTTTCTCT. Its translation is CASRGPNTEAFS.

This clonotype has ten or more counts. The chain recombines TRBV7-7 with TRBJ2-5; D is possibly TRBD1 or TRBD2 (6 bases each). The CDR3 is 17 amino acids. The germline gives CDR1 SSHAT, CDR2 FNYEAQ (reference sequence). Trimming cost V 3 bases and J 4 bases, with 21 bases left between them. This chain's CDR3 is CASSFSLGGRGGETQYF. The CDR3 DNA reads as TGTGCCAGCAGCTTCTCCCTCGGGGGCAGGGGCGGAGAGACCCAGTACTTC.

This clonotype was observed at least ten times. This chain joins TRBV7-9 and TRBJ2-1, with 12 bases identical to TRBD2. Germline V gives CDR1 SEHNR, CDR2 FQNEAQ (reference sequence). The CDR3 totals 14 residues. The V segment lost 7 bases and the J segment 8 bases; nucleotides outside the gene matches: 6. CDR3: CASTPSGGGYEQFF. Written as DNA, the CDR3 is TGTGCCAGCACGCCTAGCGGGGGGGGGTATGAGCAGTTCTTC.

The CDR3 bases are TGTGCCAGCAGCCGCCTAGACGCCTCGTACTATGGCTACACCTTC. Translation: CASSRLDASYYGYTF. The chain recombines TRBV11-2 with TRBJ1-2; D not certain. This CDR3 region has 15 residues. Germline V gives CDR1 SGHAT, CDR2 FQNNGV. Trimming removed 5 bases at V and 3 bases at J, with 16 bases between.

This clonotype occurred many times. V is TRBV6-1 and J is TRBJ2-3; 7 bases are shared with TRBD1. Germline lookup yields CDR1 MNHNS and CDR2 SASEGT. The CDR3 covers 15 residues. With V trimmed by 6 bases and J by 4 bases, 10 bases remained unmatched. The CDR3 spells CASSFEGARADTQYF. CDR3 DNA: TGTGCCAGCAGCTTTGAGGGGGCGAGGGCAGATACGCAGTATTTT.

This clonotype was detected only a few times. This chain uses TRBV6-1 with TRBJ2-7; unclear D gene. V lost 3 bases, J lost 2 bases, and 11 bases lay in between. The CDR3 has 14 amino acids. Germline CDR1 MNHNS, CDR2 SASEGT. The CDR3 here is CASSDRPLTYEQYF. CDR3 in DNA: TGTGCCAGCAGTGACCGTCCACTTACCTACGAGCAGTACTTC.

This clonotype appeared many times. Germline is not matched at one junction end, which may reflect a read error. V and J are TRBV6-1 and TRBJ1-1; 7 bases are shared with TRBD1. The germline CDR1 and CDR2 sequences are MNHNS and SASEGT. The length of the CDR3 is 15 residues. This CDR3 is CASSPTGNRGTEAFF. The CDR3 DNA is TGCGCCAGCAGTCCTACAGGGAACAGGGGCACTGAAGCTTTCTTT.

In its sample, this clonotype was seen many times. The genes are TRBV18 and TRBJ1-5; D is ambiguous. V lost 2 bases and J 4 bases, leaving 18 bases between the germline ends. The length of the CDR3 is 17 residues. Germline V CDR1 and CDR2: KGHSH, LQKENI. The CDR3 here is CASSPNTVPSPNQPQHF. The CDR3 DNA sequence: TGTGCCAGCTCACCAAACACAGTACCCTCTCCGAATCAGCCCCAGCATTTT.

This clonotype was recorded many times. In nucleotides, the CDR3 is TGCGCCAGCAGCAGTAGGGACAACGGGGAGCTGTTTTTT. Protein product: CASSSRDNGELFF. This chain links TRBV5-1 with TRBJ2-2, with D possibly matching TRBD1 (6 bases). CDR3 length: 13 residues. The germline CDR1 and CDR2 sequences are SGHRS and YFSETQ. V shed 4 bases and J shed 7 bases, with 11 bases lying between them.

Worth noting for this clonotype: This could be a read error, since a much larger clone is one nucleotide away. In this CDR3 the conserved last residue, phenylalanine or tryptophan, is missing, so a read error is likely. The chain recombines TRBV6-1 with TRBJ2-3, with 14 bases aligning to TRBD2. The CDR3 has 17 amino acids. Losses at the gene ends were 7 bases for V and 0 bases for J; bases not matched to a gene: 6. From germline, CDR1 is MNHNS and CDR2 SASEGT. The CDR3: CASKGLAGADSTDTQYC. The CDR3 DNA reads TGTGCCAGCAAGGGACTAGCGGGGGCGGACAGCACAGATACGCAGTATTGT.

In this sample, this clonotype turned up many times. The chain joins TRBV5-1 to TRBJ2-1, with 16 bases matching TRBD2. The junction had 3 bases not matched to a gene; V was cut back by 4 bases and J by 5 bases. This CDR3 has 16 residues. CDR1 is SGHRS, CDR2 YFSETQ, per germline. The CDR3, as DNA: TGCGCCAGCAGCAGGGGGACTAGCGGGGGGGACAATGAGCAGTTCTTC. It yields the protein CASSRGTSGGDNEQFF.

The genes are TRBV20-1 and TRBJ1-1; D is unresolved. CDR1 and CDR2 (germline): DFQATT, SNEGSKA (reference sequence). V was clipped by 0 bases and J by 6 bases, with 5 bases between them. There are 11 residues in the CDR3. CDR3 bases: TGCAGTGCTAGAGAGACCCCTGAAGCTTTCTTT. Its protein is CSARETPEAFF.

This clonotype was seen repeatedly, ten times or more. V is TRBV7-9 and J is TRBJ2-5; the D call may be TRBD1 or TRBD2 (6 bases each). Germline lookup yields CDR1 SEHNR and CDR2 FQNEAQ (reference sequence). This CDR3 region has 17 residues. Trimming left V 5 bases short and J 5 bases short, with 24 bases between. Written as DNA, the CDR3 is TGTGCCAGCAGCCCGCTGGGGGGCACAGGGATAATTGAGACCCAGTACTTC. As protein: CASSPLGGTGIIETQYF.

This clonotype came up many times. This sequence joins TRBV5-1 and TRBJ2-7; unclear D gene. V lost 4 bases and J 5 bases, leaving 16 bases between the germline ends. Per germline, CDR1 SGHRS and CDR2 YFSETQ. This CDR3 has 14 amino acids. The CDR3 region is CASSVDSIWDEQYF. The CDR3 DNA reads TGCGCCAGCAGCGTTGACTCAATTTGGGACGAGCAGTACTTC.

V and J are TRBV18 and TRBJ2-4, with 11 bases matching TRBD2. The V gene end was trimmed by 4 bases and the J gene end by 0 bases; junction bases not matched to a gene: 5. The CDR3 loop spans 17 amino acids. The germline CDR1 and CDR2 sequences are KGHSH and LQKENI. The CDR3 loop reads CASSLAGGTPAKNIQYF. CDR3 in DNA: TGTGCCAGCTCACTAGCGGGGGGGACGCCAGCCAAAAACATTCAGTACTTC.

The chain uses TRBV6-1 and TRBJ2-1; D is unresolved. Trimming removed 1 base at V and 0 bases at J, with 10 bases between. The CDR3 extends over 16 amino acids. CDR1 MNHNS and CDR2 SASEGT come from the germline V gene. The CDR3 nucleotides are TGTGCCAGCAGTGAAGGCAGCCATATCTCCTACAATGAGCAGTTCTTC. It codes for CASSEGSHISYNEQFF.

This clonotype was observed many times. The chain combines TRBV20-1 with TRBJ2-1, with a weak D call TRBD2 (6 bases). V was cut by 0 bases and J by 5 bases, with 14 bases left in between. The CDR3 has 15 residues. Germline-derived CDR1 and CDR2 are DFQATT and SNEGSKA (reference sequence). CDR3 amino acids: CSARDQRVVHNEQFF. CDR3 DNA sequence: TGCAGTGCTAGAGATCAGCGGGTAGTTCACAATGAGCAGTTCTTC.

Of note for this clonotype: Only one base separates this from a far larger clonotype, so it likely reflects a read error. The rearrangement joins TRBV27 to TRBJ2-1; 10 nucleotides line up with TRBD1. CDR3 size: 16 residues. After removal of 1 base from V and 10 bases from J, the junction contained 10 bases not matched to a gene. From germline, CDR1 is MNHEY and CDR2 SMNVEV (reference sequence). As DNA, the CDR3 is TGTGCCAGCAGTTTATTTGGGGGGACAGGGGATCGGGAGCAGTTCTTC. Its protein product is CASSLFGGTGDREQFF.

The chain employs TRBV9 and TRBJ2-3; TRBD1 agrees at 10 bases. The end of the DNA aligns better with TRBJ1-1, so the J call may be wrong. This CDR3 contains 14 residues. Germline V CDR1 and CDR2: SGDLS, YYNGEE. CDR3 sequence: CASGRTGGHTEAFF. The CDR3 nucleotides are TGTGCCAGCGGACGGACAGGGGGGCACACTGAAGCTTTCTTT.

This clonotype was found a few times. V and J are TRBV16 and TRBJ1-6, with D unclear. Trimming removed 3 bases from V and 8 bases from J, with 5 bases in between. The CDR3 runs to 12 residues. From germline, CDR1 is KGHSY and CDR2 FQNENV. The CDR3 here is CASSHLDSPLHF. CDR3 in DNA: TGTGCCAGCAGCCATCTGGATTCACCCCTCCACTTT.

This clonotype was recorded at least ten times. The V and J genes are TRBV28 and TRBJ2-7; 16 nucleotides match TRBD2. Germline V gene sequence: CDR1 MDHEN, CDR2 SYDVKM. The CDR3 contains 23 residues. V was pared by 6 bases and J by 0 bases, with 23 bases of the junction left unmatched. CDR3 amino acids: CASRPIWDRATGLAGGFSYEQYF. CDR3 DNA: TGTGCCAGCAGACCCATATGGGACAGGGCAACGGGACTAGCGGGGGGGTTCTCCTACGAGCAGTACTTC.

The sample holds one count of this clonotype. V and J are TRBV6-2 or TRBV6-3 and TRBJ1-6; D is possibly TRBD1 (6 bases). CDR1 is MNHEY and CDR2 is SVGEGT in the germline V gene. This CDR3 spans 17 amino acids. The ends were cut back, 5 bases at V and 3 bases at J, with 17 bases in the middle. CDR3 region: CASSGNRGQDYNSPLHF. CDR3 bases: TGTGCCAGCAGTGGGAACCGGGGGCAGGACTATAATTCACCCCTCCACTTT.

This clonotype occurred many times. J is TRBJ2-3 and V is TRBV11-2; 8 bases are a match to TRBD1. With 5 bases clipped from V and 6 bases from J, the junction kept 7 bases outside the gene matches. The length of the CDR3 is 14 residues. Germline V lookup: CDR1 SGHAT, CDR2 FQNNGV. The CDR3 DNA sequence: TGTGCCAGCAGCCTGGGACAGGTTGCCGATACGCAGTATTTT. Residues: CASSLGQVADTQYF.

The chain combines TRBV20-1 with TRBJ2-5; D gene unclear. Germline V CDR1 and CDR2: DFQATT, SNEGSKA (reference sequence). CDR3 length: 14 amino acids. V shed 0 bases and J shed 9 bases, with 17 bases lying between them. The CDR3 region is CSARDGRSTPSQYF. CDR3 nucleotide sequence: TGCAGTGCTAGAGATGGTCGATCGACTCCATCCCAGTACTTC.

This clonotype was picked up a small number of times. This likely traces to a read error, being one base from a far larger clone. CDR3 in amino acids: CASSPGQGVGTGAFF. The CDR3, as DNA: TGTGCCAGCTCACCGGGACAGGGGGTGGGCACTGGAGCTTTCTTT. This chain links TRBV5-5 with TRBJ1-1, with 11 bases aligning to TRBD1. Germline V gene lookup returns CDR1 SGHKS and CDR2 YYEKEE (reference sequence). This CDR3 comprises 15 residues.

This clonotype was seen at least ten times. This chain connects TRBV5-1 to TRBJ2-7, with TRBD2 matching 8 bases. Losses at the gene ends were 0 bases for V and 0 bases for J; bases not matched to a gene: 5. The V gene's germline CDR1 is SGHRS and CDR2 YFSETQ. This CDR3 spans 16 amino acids. CDR3 nucleotide sequence: TGCGCCAGCAGCTTGGCTACTAGCGGCCTCTCCTACGAGCAGTACTTC. Translated: CASSLATSGLSYEQYF.

V gene TRBV29-1 combines with J gene TRBJ2-7, with 7 bases aligning to TRBD1. Germline V gene data show CDR1 as SQVTM and CDR2 as ANQGSEA. This CDR3 is 13 amino acids long. Trimming removed 7 bases from V and 2 bases from J; junction bases left unmatched: 8. Here the CDR3 DNA reads TGCAGCGCAACCGGGACAGCGCCCTACGAGCAGTACTTC. Protein: CSATGTAPYEQYF.

In this sample, this clonotype turned up many times. CDR3 in amino acids: CSAWSGVTDTQYF. The DNA of the CDR3 is TGCAGTGCTTGGTCGGGGGTCACAGATACGCAGTATTTT. This chain connects TRBV20-1 to TRBJ2-3; tentative D call: TRBD2 (6 bases). CDR1 is DFQATT and CDR2 is SNEGSKA in the germline V gene (reference sequence). This CDR3 is 13 amino acids long. V was cut by 5 bases and J by 2 bases, with 11 bases left in between.

This clonotype was detected ten times or more. The chain couples TRBV3-1 to TRBJ1-1; D not resolved. Germline V lookup: CDR1 LGHDT, CDR2 YNNKEL (reference sequence). Trimming pared 2 bases from V and 3 bases from J, leaving 7 bases between. The CDR3 contains 13 residues. The CDR3 bases are TGTGCCAGCAGCCAATACTTGCACACTGAAGCTTTCTTT. It is translated as CASSQYLHTEAFF.

Many counts were recorded for this clonotype. V and J are TRBV5-4 and TRBJ2-5; D possibly corresponds to TRBD1 (6 bases). The CDR3 extends over 13 amino acids. V shed 6 bases and J shed 0 bases, with 9 bases lying between them. Germline lookup yields CDR1 SGHNT and CDR2 YYREEE (reference sequence). The DNA for the CDR3 is TGTGCCAGCATGGGGGCCTACCAAGAGACCCAGTACTTC. The encoded protein is CASMGAYQETQYF. Supplemented by reference TRBV5-4 and TRBJ2-5, the full variable domain reads ETGVTQSPTHLIKTRGQQVTLRCSSQSGHNTVSWYQQALGQGPQFIFQYYREEENGRGNFPPRFSGLQFPNYSSELNVNALELDDSALYLCASMGAYQETQYFGPGTRLLVL.